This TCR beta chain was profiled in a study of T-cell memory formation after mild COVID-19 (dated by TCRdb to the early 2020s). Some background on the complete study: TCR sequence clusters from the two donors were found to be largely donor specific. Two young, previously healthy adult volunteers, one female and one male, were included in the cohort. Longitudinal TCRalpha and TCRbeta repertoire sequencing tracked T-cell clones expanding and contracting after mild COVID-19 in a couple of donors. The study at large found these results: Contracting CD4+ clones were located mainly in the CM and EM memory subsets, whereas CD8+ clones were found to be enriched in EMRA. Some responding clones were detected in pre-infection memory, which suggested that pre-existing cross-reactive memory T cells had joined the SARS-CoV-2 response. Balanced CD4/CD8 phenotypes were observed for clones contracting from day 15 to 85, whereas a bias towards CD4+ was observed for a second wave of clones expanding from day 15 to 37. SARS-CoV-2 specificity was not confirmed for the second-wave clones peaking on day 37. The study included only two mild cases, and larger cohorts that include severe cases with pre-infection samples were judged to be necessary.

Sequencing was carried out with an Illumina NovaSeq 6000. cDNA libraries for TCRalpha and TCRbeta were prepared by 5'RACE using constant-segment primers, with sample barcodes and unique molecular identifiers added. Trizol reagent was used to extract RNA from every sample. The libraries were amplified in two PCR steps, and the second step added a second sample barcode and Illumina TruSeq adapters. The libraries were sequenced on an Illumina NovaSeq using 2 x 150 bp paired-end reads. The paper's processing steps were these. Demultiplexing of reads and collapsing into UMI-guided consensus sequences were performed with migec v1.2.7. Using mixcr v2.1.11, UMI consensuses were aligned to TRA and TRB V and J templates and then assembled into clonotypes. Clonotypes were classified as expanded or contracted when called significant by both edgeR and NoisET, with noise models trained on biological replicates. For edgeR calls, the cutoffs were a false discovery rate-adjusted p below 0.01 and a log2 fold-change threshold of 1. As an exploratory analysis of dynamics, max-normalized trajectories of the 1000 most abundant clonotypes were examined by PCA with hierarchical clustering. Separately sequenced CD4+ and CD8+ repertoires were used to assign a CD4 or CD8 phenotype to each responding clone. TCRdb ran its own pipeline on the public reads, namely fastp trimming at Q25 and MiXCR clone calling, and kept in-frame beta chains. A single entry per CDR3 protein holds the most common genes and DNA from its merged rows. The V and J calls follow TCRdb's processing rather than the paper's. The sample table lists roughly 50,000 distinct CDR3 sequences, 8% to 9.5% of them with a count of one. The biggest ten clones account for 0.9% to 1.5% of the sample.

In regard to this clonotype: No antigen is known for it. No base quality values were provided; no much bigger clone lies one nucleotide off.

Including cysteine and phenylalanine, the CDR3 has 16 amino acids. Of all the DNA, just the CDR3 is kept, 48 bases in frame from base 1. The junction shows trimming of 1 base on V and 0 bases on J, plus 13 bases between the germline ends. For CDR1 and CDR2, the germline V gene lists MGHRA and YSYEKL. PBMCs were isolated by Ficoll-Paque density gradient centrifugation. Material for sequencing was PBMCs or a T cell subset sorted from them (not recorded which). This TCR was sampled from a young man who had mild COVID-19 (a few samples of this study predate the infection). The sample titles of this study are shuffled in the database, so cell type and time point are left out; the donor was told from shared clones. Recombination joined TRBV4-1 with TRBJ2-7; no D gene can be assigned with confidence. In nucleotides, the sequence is TGCGCCAGCAGCCAAGTCCTCGGGCGGAGCTCCTACGAGCAGTACTTC. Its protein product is CASSQVLGRSSYEQYF.